The 4 T cell receptor beta chains below all came from one sample that was sequenced in a study of shared clonotypes between healthy human individuals. Using immunoSEQ multiplex PCR, the repertoire was profiled, and TCRdb retains in-frame clones only, with some absent. The sample lists some 2,500,000 clones, around 90% occurring once. The sequenced sample was naive CD4+ T cells from PBMCs. Subset reported: CD45RA+ positively selected. The receptors derive from a man between 18 and 29 years old in good health. Some clones in this sample may be carry-over from other donors' samples.

V and J are TRBV5-4 and TRBJ2-7, with a weak D call TRBD2 (6 bases). The CDR3 is made up of 14 amino acids. CDR1 SGHNT and CDR2 YYREEE come from the germline V gene (reference sequence). Trimming took off 3 bases at V and 2 bases at J, with 12 bases between the two ends. CDR3 region: CASSSGLGTYEQYF. In nucleotides, the CDR3 is TGTGCCAGCAGCTCGGGACTTGGAACCTACGAGCAGTACTTC.

The rearrangement links TRBV7-9 to TRBJ2-7, with TRBD1 identical over 9 bases. CDR3 length equals 15 residues. V was pared by 3 bases and J by 1 base, with 4 bases of the junction left unmatched. Germline V gives CDR1 SEHNR, CDR2 FQNEAQ (reference sequence). Here the CDR3 reads CASSFGQGPSYEQYF. For the CDR3, the DNA is TGTGCCAGCAGCTTCGGACAGGGGCCATCCTACGAGCAGTACTTC. Full variable domain (rest looked up from reference TRBV7-9 and TRBJ2-7): DTGVSQNPRHKITKRGQNVTFRCDPISEHNRLYWYRQTLGQGPEFLTYFQNEAQLEKSRLLSDRFSAERPKGSFSTLEIQRTEQGDSAMYLCASSFGQGPSYEQYFGPGTRLTVT.

V usage is TRBV13 and J usage is TRBJ2-3; D not certain. Germline CDR1 PRHDT, CDR2 FYEKMQ (reference sequence). There are 15 residues in the CDR3. V was cut by 6 bases and J by 0 bases, with 13 bases left in between. The CDR3 DNA sequence: TGTGCCAGCAGACGCTCCGGTGCTAGCACAGATACGCAGTATTTT. It encodes CASRRSGASTDTQYF.

CDR3 bases: TGTGCCAGCGAAGTAAATACGGGAAACACCATATATTTT. Encoded protein: CASEVNTGNTIYF. The rearrangement uses TRBV28 and TRBJ1-3; no clear D gene. V shed 8 bases and J shed 4 bases, with 12 bases lying between them. Per the germline V gene, CDR1 is MDHEN and CDR2 is SYDVKM. The CDR3 runs to 13 residues.